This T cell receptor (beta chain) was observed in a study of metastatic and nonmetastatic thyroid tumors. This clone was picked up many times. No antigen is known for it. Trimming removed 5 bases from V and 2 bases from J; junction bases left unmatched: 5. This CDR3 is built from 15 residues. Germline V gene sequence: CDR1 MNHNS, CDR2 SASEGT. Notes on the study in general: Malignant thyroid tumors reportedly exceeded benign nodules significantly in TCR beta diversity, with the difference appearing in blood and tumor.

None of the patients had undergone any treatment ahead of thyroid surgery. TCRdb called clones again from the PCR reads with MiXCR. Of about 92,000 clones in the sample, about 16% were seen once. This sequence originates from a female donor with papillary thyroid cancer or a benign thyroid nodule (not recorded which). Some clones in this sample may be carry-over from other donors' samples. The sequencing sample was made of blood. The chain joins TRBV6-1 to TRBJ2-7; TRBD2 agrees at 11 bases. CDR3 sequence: CASSRTSGGTYEQYF. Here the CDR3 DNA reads TGTGCCAGCAGTAGAACTAGCGGGGGCACCTACGAGCAGTACTTC.